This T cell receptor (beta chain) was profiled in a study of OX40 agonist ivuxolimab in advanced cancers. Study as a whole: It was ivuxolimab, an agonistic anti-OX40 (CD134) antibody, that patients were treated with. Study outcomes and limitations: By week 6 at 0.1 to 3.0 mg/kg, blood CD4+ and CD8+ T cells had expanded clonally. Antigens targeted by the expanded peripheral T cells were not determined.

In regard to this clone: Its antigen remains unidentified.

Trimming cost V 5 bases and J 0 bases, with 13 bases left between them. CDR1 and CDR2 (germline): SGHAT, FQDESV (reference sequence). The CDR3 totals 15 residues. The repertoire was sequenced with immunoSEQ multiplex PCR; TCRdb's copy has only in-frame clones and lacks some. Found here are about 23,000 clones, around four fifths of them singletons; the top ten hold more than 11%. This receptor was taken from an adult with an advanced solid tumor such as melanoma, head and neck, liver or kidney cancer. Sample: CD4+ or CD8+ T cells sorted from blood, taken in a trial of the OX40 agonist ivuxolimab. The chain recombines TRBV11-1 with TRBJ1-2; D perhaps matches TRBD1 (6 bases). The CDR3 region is CASSPQGTANYGYTF. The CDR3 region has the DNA TGTGCCAGCAGCCCTCAGGGGACGGCTAACTATGGCTACACCTTC.